The rows below give T cell receptor beta chains drawn from one sample of a study of T cells after yellow fever vaccination. TCRdb fed the 5' RACE reads into MiXCR, producing one record per CDR3 protein. The sample lists 280,000 or so distinct CDR3 sequences, around 8.6% occurring once. The material sequenced was CD4+ T cells sorted from PBMCs, taken 5 days after the yellow fever booster vaccination. The receptors come from a man younger than 30 who received the YFV17D yellow fever vaccine. Both conserved end residues are part of each CDR3. A D gene is named only where the DNA matches it firmly. Expanded clones get a size class; other rows say once, few or many, or leave the size out.

CDR3nt,CDR3aa,abundance,j_gene,d_gene,v_gene,len
TGTGCCAGCAGCCAAGCGGGGGGCACAGATACGCAGTATTTT,CASSQAGGTDTQYF,many,TRBJ2-3,.,TRBV4-2,14
TGTGCCAGCAGCTGGGCCGGGGCCCTTTCAGATACGCAGTATTTT,CASSWAGALSDTQYF,few,TRBJ2-3,.,TRBV7-8,15
TGCGCCAGCAGTTACTACACGGGGCGGGAGACCCAGTACTTC,CASSYYTGRETQYF,many,TRBJ2-5,.,TRBV4-1,14
TGTGCCAGCAGCCGCTGGGGGGGTGAGCAGTTCTTC,CASSRWGGEQFF,few,TRBJ2-1,TRBD2,TRBV6-4,12
TGCGCCAGCAGCCAAGGACGACAGTACTCCTACGAGCAGTACTTC,CASSQGRQYSYEQYF,many,TRBJ2-7,.,TRBV4-3,15
TGTGCCAGCAGTTACTCGACGTCCCCTCAGTTCTTC,CASSYSTSPQFF,once,TRBJ2-1,.,TRBV6-6,12
TGTGCCAGCAGTGAGGAAGGAAACACCATATATTTT,CASSEEGNTIYF,.,TRBJ1-3,.,TRBV2,12
TGTGCCAGCAGGGAAACAGGGTTGATTGTCTCTCCGGAGAGAAACATTCAGTACTTC,CASRETGLIVSPERNIQYF,.,TRBJ2-4,.,TRBV7-2,19
TGCAGTGCTGCGACAGGGGCTTGGGATACGCAGTATTTT,CSAATGAWDTQYF,few,TRBJ2-3,TRBD1,TRBV20-1,13
TGCGCCAGCAGCTTACGGGGGGGGGCAGATACGCAGTATTTT,CASSLRGGADTQYF,few,TRBJ2-3,TRBD2,TRBV5-1,14
TGTGCCAGCAGCCAAGAAACTAGCGGGGGGACCTACGAGCAGTACTTC,CASSQETSGGTYEQYF,many,TRBJ2-7,TRBD2,TRBV4-2,16
TGTGCCAGCAGTGCGGGACAGGGGGCGTACTATGGCTACACCTTC,CASSAGQGAYYGYTF,.,TRBJ1-2,TRBD1,TRBV2,15
TGCAGTGCTAGACCGTGGGCGGGGGTACAAGAGACCCAGTACTTC,CSARPWAGVQETQYF,few,TRBJ2-5,TRBD2,TRBV20-1,15
TGCGCCAGCAGCTTGGTTCCCGGGGGCTGGATCATGAACACTGAAGCTTTCTTT,CASSLVPGGWIMNTEAFF,many,TRBJ1-1,.,TRBV5-1,18
TGTGCCAGCAGTTTAACAGGGCACGAGCAGTACTTC,CASSLTGHEQYF,.,TRBJ2-7,.,TRBV7-9,12
TGTGCCAGCCGTCTGGGGGGTTACACAGATACGCAGTATTTT,CASRLGGYTDTQYF,few,TRBJ2-3,.,TRBV5-5,14